Listed below are T cell receptor beta chains from one sample, sequenced in a study of Graves' ophthalmopathy and Graves' hyperthyroidism. One entry per CDR3 protein results from TCRdb running MiXCR on the multiplex PCR reads. The profile covers about 220,000 distinct CDR3 sequences, with about 22% appearing a single time and approximately 40% taken by the ten largest. What was sequenced was peripheral blood. The source is a woman aged 50 to 65 with Graves' ophthalmopathy. The conserved cysteine and the conserved F or W are not part of the CDR3 here.

j_call v_call cdr3_aa
TRBJ1-5 TRBV12-3/TRBV12-4 ASSDGQVNQPQH
TRBJ1-3 TRBV30 AWSVRGRPGNTIY
TRBJ1-3 TRBV20-1 SAADRRSGNTIY
TRBJ1-5 TRBV11-1 ASSLRVRDSHQPQH
TRBJ1-6 TRBV6-1 ASSRQTGFSPLH
TRBJ1-2 TRBV6-1 ASSVDRGRGYT
TRBJ2-7 TRBV29-1 SVEGELRGGRYYEQY
TRBJ2-7 TRBV6-1 ASSELAGGIYEQY
TRBJ2-2 TRBV11-2 ASSSIITGELF
TRBJ1-1 TRBV10-3 AISVRPGGAAF
TRBJ1-2 TRBV9 ASSALGGYT
TRBJ2-7 TRBV12-3/TRBV12-4 ASSPRGGRIRDEQY
TRBJ2-2 TRBV12-3/TRBV12-4 ASSQGTYTGELF
TRBJ1-5 TRBV12-3/TRBV12-4 ASSSPGQGYQPQH
TRBJ2-2 TRBV5-1 ASTDGTANTGELF
TRBJ1-5 TRBV7-2 ASSYRDRNQPQH